This TCR beta chain originates from a study of regulatory dendritic cells for organ transplantation. On the study more broadly: Regulatory dendritic cells came from monocytes given vitamin D3 and IL-10. Study results and caveats: Regulatory dendritic cells appeared to expand memory CD8+ clones less than mature ones.

Sorted subsets were CFSE-labeled and cultured less than 6 days with allogeneic dendritic cells. Naive CD45RA+ and memory CD45RO+ CD4+ or CD8+ T cells were FACS-sorted. Data came from immunoSEQ multiplex PCR; TCRdb stores just in-frame clones and leaves some out. The repertoire includes 10,000 to 15,000 clones, about nine tenths of them detected once, and around 0.24% sits in the top ten. Germline V gene data show CDR1 as SEHNR and CDR2 as FQNEAQ (reference sequence). The CDR3 loop spans 14 amino acids. Trimming removed 5 bases from V and 3 bases from J, with 8 bases in between. To note about this clone: The antigen remains unidentified.

The sequenced material came from naive CD8+ T cells from blood cultured with regulatory dendritic cells. Indicated subset: CD45RA+ naive T cells. V usage is TRBV7-9 and J usage is TRBJ1-6; D gene uncertain. The sequence came from a human donor in good health. CDR3 DNA sequence: TGTGCCAGCAGCCCGGCTGACTATAATTCACCCCTCCACTTT. As protein: CASSPADYNSPLHF.